The 32 T cell receptor beta chains given below trace back to one sample, sequenced in a study of response to subunit inactivated influenza vaccine. TCRdb redid the calling of the RT-PCR reads with MiXCR, one entry per CDR3 protein. The profile covers under 550,000 distinct CDR3 sequences, with roughly 7.6% appearing a single time and around 13% taken by the ten largest. Source: PBMCs from blood, taken less than 30 months after vaccination. Receptor source: a man in his fifties or sixties who received an inactivated influenza vaccine.

The chain has TRBV3-1 and TRBJ2-1; D gene uncertain. V gave up 1 base and J gave up 6 bases, with 7 bases separating them. There are 13 residues in the CDR3. The germline CDR1 and CDR2 sequences are LGHDT and YNNKEL (reference sequence). The CDR3 region has the DNA TGTGCCAGCAGCCAAGGAGCAGCCAATGAGCAGTTCTTC. This translates into CASSQGAANEQFF.

This clonotype was found a few times. The chain couples TRBV4-3 to TRBJ2-1; D is ambiguous. In germline, CDR1 is LGHNA, CDR2 YSLEER. CDR3 length: 14 amino acids. V was cut by 1 base and J by 8 bases, with 12 bases left in between. The CDR3 loop is CASSQGPGADEQFF. CDR3 coding DNA: TGCGCCAGCAGCCAAGGACCGGGTGCGGATGAGCAGTTCTTC.

This clonotype was counted only a few times. V and J are TRBV7-2 and TRBJ1-1, with D unresolved. CDR3 size: 11 residues. V was shortened by 5 bases and J by 11 bases, with 12 bases between the two germline ends. Per germline, CDR1 SGHTA and CDR2 FQGNSA. CDR3 amino acids: CASSPRTAAFF. CDR3 sequence (DNA): TGTGCCAGCAGCCCCCGGACTGCCGCTTTCTTT.

This clonotype has just a few counts. The chain couples TRBV9 to TRBJ2-3, with D possibly being TRBD1 or TRBD2 (5 bases each). Germline V gene sequence: CDR1 SGDLS, CDR2 YYNGEE. V was trimmed by 0 bases and J by 1 base, leaving 9 bases between them. The CDR3 loop spans 15 amino acids. CDR3: CASSVGTGRTDTQYF. The CDR3 coding sequence is TGTGCCAGCAGCGTAGGGACGGGGCGCACAGATACGCAGTATTTT.

The V gene is TRBV20-1, the J gene TRBJ2-1; no firm D call. Looked up from germline, CDR1 is DFQATT and CDR2 is SNEGSKA (reference sequence). This CDR3 has 10 residues. V was cut by 6 bases and J by 5 bases, with 5 bases left in between. The DNA of the CDR3 is TGCAGTGCATCGGACAATGAGCAGTTCTTC. Translation gives CSASDNEQFF.

The J gene is TRBJ2-3, the V gene TRBV7-8; 9 bases align to TRBD2. Germline values: CDR1 SGHVS, CDR2 FQNEAQ. The junction had 5 bases not matched to a gene; V was cut back by 5 bases and J by 2 bases. CDR3 length equals 15 residues. The DNA for the CDR3 is TGTGCCAGCAGCCCAAGCGGGGGGATCACAGATACGCAGTATTTT. Residues: CASSPSGGITDTQYF.

This clonotype was recorded a few times. V and J are TRBV2 and TRBJ2-7; D may be TRBD2 (6 bases). Trimming stripped 1 base from V and 7 bases from J, with 11 bases between. The length of the CDR3 is 13 residues. Germline-derived CDR1 and CDR2 are SNHLY and FYNNEI. CDR3 sequence: CASSEGLALEQYF. CDR3 coding DNA: TGTGCCAGCAGTGAAGGGCTAGCGCTAGAGCAGTACTTC.

This clonotype has a handful of counts. The J gene is TRBJ2-5, the V gene TRBV20-1; D perhaps matches TRBD1 (5 bases). This CDR3 comprises 15 residues. V lost 3 bases to trimming and J lost 2 bases, with 16 bases between them. CDR1 and CDR2 (germline): DFQATT, SNEGSKA (reference sequence). The CDR3 region has the DNA TGCAGTGCTAGCCAACCGACAGTGAATCAAGAGACCCAGTACTTC. Translation gives CSASQPTVNQETQYF.

The chain uses TRBV2 and TRBJ2-7; 9 nucleotides agree with TRBD1. CDR3 size: 17 residues. Germline values: CDR1 SNHLY, CDR2 FYNNEI. V was pared by 6 bases and J by 2 bases, with 14 bases of the junction left unmatched. CDR3 nucleotides: TGTGCCAGCAGAAGTACTGATTGGGACAGGGATCCCTACGAGCAGTACTTC. Its translation: CASRSTDWDRDPYEQYF. Based on the CDR3 plus reference TRBV2 and TRBJ2-7, the full variable domain is EPEVTQTPSHQVTQMGQEVILRCVPISNHLYFYWYRQILGQKVEFLVSFYNNEISEKSEIFDDQFSVERPDGSNFTLKIRSTKLEDSAMYFCASRSTDWDRDPYEQYFGPGTRLTVT.

This clonotype has a count of ten or more. The rearrangement links TRBV7-2 to TRBJ1-6; TRBD1 matches at 7 bases. The V gene's germline CDR1 is SGHTA and CDR2 FQGNSA. This CDR3 has 15 residues. With 3 bases clipped from V and 9 bases from J, the junction kept 8 bases outside the gene matches. CDR3 amino acids: CASSFGQAGVSPLHF. The CDR3 DNA follows: TGTGCCAGCAGCTTTGGACAGGCGGGGGTTTCACCCCTCCACTTT.

This clonotype was picked up many times. The chain has TRBV29-1 and TRBJ2-3; 8 nucleotides line up with TRBD1. Germline trimming cut 8 bases from V and 2 bases from J; bases unmatched to any gene: 6. CDR1 SQVTM and CDR2 ANQGSEA come from the germline V gene. The CDR3 runs 13 residues. CDR3 sequence: CSLWDRITDTQYF. The DNA for the CDR3 is TGCAGCCTATGGGACAGGATCACAGATACGCAGTATTTT.

This clonotype was counted between two and nine times. The chain has TRBV4-2 and TRBJ1-5; 11 bases line up with TRBD1. Germline lookup yields CDR1 LGHNA and CDR2 YNFKEQ. J was trimmed by 7 bases and V by 0 bases; bases with no gene match: 2. The CDR3 extends over 15 amino acids. The CDR3 sequence is CASSQEGQGGQPQHF. The DNA for the CDR3 is TGTGCCAGCAGCCAAGAGGGACAGGGGGGGCAGCCCCAGCATTTT.

This clonotype was seen many times. The chain recombines TRBV29-1 with TRBJ2-2; TRBD2 agrees at 14 bases. V lost 6 bases and J lost 4; bases outside the gene matches: 1. Germline V CDR1 and CDR2: SQVTM, ANQGSEA. The CDR3 consists of 14 residues. The CDR3 here is CSVGLAGGTGELFF. CDR3 in DNA: TGCAGCGTCGGACTAGCGGGGGGCACCGGGGAGCTGTTTTTT.

This clonotype was seen at least ten times. The chain is built from TRBV5-1 and TRBJ2-2; 14 bases are a match to TRBD2. This CDR3 has 16 amino acids. J gave up 8 bases and V 4 bases, and 7 bases lay outside the gene matches. Germline V lookup: CDR1 SGHRS, CDR2 YFSETQ. For the CDR3, the DNA is TGCGCCAGCAGCGACCCGGGACTAGCGGGAGCAGGGGAGCTGTTTTTT. This codes for CASSDPGLAGAGELFF.

This chain uses TRBV5-1 with TRBJ1-4; 9 positions match TRBD1. In germline, CDR1 is SGHRS, CDR2 YFSETQ. V lost 2 bases and J lost 5; bases outside the gene matches: 4. The CDR3 has 15 residues. The CDR3, as DNA: TGCGCCAGCAGCTTTAACGGACAGGGGAATGAAAAACTGTTTTTT. It codes for CASSFNGQGNEKLFF.

There are many counts of this clonotype. This chain connects TRBV20-1 to TRBJ1-5; TRBD1 is a possible D gene (5 bases). The CDR3 runs 14 residues. Germline CDR1 DFQATT, CDR2 SNEGSKA (reference sequence). Trimming pared 0 bases from V and 5 bases from J, leaving 11 bases between. As DNA, the CDR3 is TGCAGTGCTAGAGAGGGGATCAGGGATCAGCCCCAGCATTTT. Translation gives CSAREGIRDQPQHF.

The chain employs TRBV5-5 and TRBJ2-7, with D unresolved. The V end lost 2 bases, the J end lost 1 base, and 13 bases lay between the germline ends. The CDR3 extends over 15 amino acids. CDR1 is SGHKS, CDR2 YYEKEE, per germline (reference sequence). In DNA form, the CDR3 reads TGTGCCAGCAGCTTTGTTGTCTTGGGATCCTACGAGCAGTACTTC. It is translated as CASSFVVLGSYEQYF.

This clonotype was counted only a few times. The V call is TRBV30, the J call TRBJ1-1; D is unclear. This CDR3 comprises 12 residues. Trimming stripped 0 bases from V and 6 bases from J, with 8 bases between. CDR1 and CDR2 (germline): GTSNPN, SVGIG (reference sequence). Here the CDR3 DNA reads TGTGCCTGGAGTGTAAAAGGGCCTGAAGCTTTCTTT. Translation gives CAWSVKGPEAFF.

The chain carries TRBV30 and TRBJ2-7; D unresolved. CDR1 and CDR2 (germline): GTSNPN, SVGIG (reference sequence). The CDR3 has 12 amino acids. V was pared by 0 bases and J by 6 bases, with 9 bases between. DNA for the CDR3: TGTGCCTGGAGTGTAACCGGTGTCGAGCAGTACTTC. Its protein product is CAWSVTGVEQYF. Together with reference TRBV30 and TRBJ2-7, the CDR3 gives the full variable domain: SQTIHQWPATLVQPVGSPLSLECTVEGTSNPNLYWYRQAAGRGLQLLFYSVGIGQISSEVPQNLSASRPQDRQFILSSKKLLLSDSGFYLCAWSVTGVEQYFGPGTRLTVT.

The table lists this clonotype with a few counts. The chain has TRBV27 and TRBJ2-1, with D possibly TRBD2 on 6 matching bases. Germline-derived CDR1 and CDR2 are MNHEY and SMNVEV (reference sequence). The CDR3 spans 19 residues. V dropped 2 bases and J dropped 0 bases, with 20 bases sitting between them. In DNA, the CDR3 is TGTGCCAGCAGTTTACGTGTGGGACTCGATTTAAGCTCCTACAATGAGCAGTTCTTC. Residues: CASSLRVGLDLSSYNEQFF.

This rearrangement joins TRBV4-3 to TRBJ1-2, with 9 bases identical to TRBD1. Germline V gene sequence: CDR1 LGHNA, CDR2 YSLEER. There are 16 residues in the CDR3. V shed 0 bases and J 2 bases; nucleotides not matched to a gene: 4. The CDR3: CASSQEGTGMNYGYTF. In DNA form, the CDR3 reads TGCGCCAGCAGCCAAGAGGGGACAGGGATGAACTATGGCTACACCTTC.

V usage is TRBV30 and J usage is TRBJ2-7; TRBD1 might be the D (5 bases). Per the germline V gene, CDR1 is GTSNPN and CDR2 is SVGIG (reference sequence). Trimming took 3 bases from V and 4 from J, leaving 13 bases between them. The CDR3 is 13 amino acids. The CDR3 bases are TGTGCCTGGAGAAAGGACACCTTGTACGAGCAGTACTTC. The encoded protein is CAWRKDTLYEQYF.

This clonotype has only a few counts. The rearrangement links TRBV29-1 to TRBJ2-1, with D uncertain. The CDR3 covers 14 residues. V lost 6 bases and J lost 9, with 21 bases in between. Germline V gene sequence: CDR1 SQVTM, CDR2 ANQGSEA. CDR3 nucleotide sequence: TGCAGCGTCCTTGGAGTCGCATCGGCAGGTGAGCAGTTCTTC. This codes for CSVLGVASAGEQFF.

This sequence joins TRBV18 and TRBJ1-1; possible D gene TRBD1, 6 bases. Trimming shortened V by 4 bases and J by 5 bases, and 17 bases separated the two germline ends. The CDR3 runs 15 residues. In germline, CDR1 is KGHSH, CDR2 LQKENI. This CDR3 reads CASSQTRGGYTEAFF. CDR3 bases: TGTGCCAGCTCACAAACCAGGGGCGGATATACTGAAGCTTTCTTT.

This sequence joins TRBV20-1 and TRBJ2-5; 10 nucleotides match TRBD2. V was pared by 1 base and J by 2 bases, with 13 bases of the junction left unmatched. This CDR3 has 18 residues. CDR1 and CDR2 (germline): DFQATT, SNEGSKA (reference sequence). CDR3 bases: TGCAGTGCTAGAGGCCCCCCTAGCGGGAGATATGGGCAAGAGACCCAGTACTTC. It yields the protein CSARGPPSGRYGQETQYF.

The V and J genes are TRBV4-2 and TRBJ2-3; TRBD2 agrees at 10 bases. V trimming: 4 bases; J trimming: 1 base; junction bases outside the gene matches: 2. Germline loops: CDR1 LGHNA, CDR2 YNFKEQ. The CDR3 sequence is 15 residues long. In DNA form, the CDR3 reads TGTGCCAGCAGCCGAGGACTAGCGGGCACAGATACGCAGTATTTT. Its translation: CASSRGLAGTDTQYF.

This clonotype was seen repeatedly, ten times or more. The J gene is TRBJ2-5, the V gene TRBV15; no clear D. Trimming took off 1 base at V and 1 base at J, with 1 base between the two ends. The CDR3 is 12 amino acids. Germline V lookup: CDR1 LNHNV, CDR2 YYDKDF (reference sequence). DNA for the CDR3: TGTGCCACCAGCAGAGCCCAAGAGACCCAGTACTTC. This sequence encodes CATSRAQETQYF.

J is TRBJ2-1 and V is TRBV7-9; D remains ambiguous. The CDR3 runs 15 residues. The V gene lost 6 bases and the J gene lost 0 bases, with 12 bases spanning the gap. Germline V CDR1 and CDR2: SEHNR, FQNEAQ (reference sequence). CDR3 coding DNA: TGTGCCAGCAGATCTGACGGTAGCTCCTACAATGAGCAGTTCTTC. It is translated as CASRSDGSSYNEQFF.

This clonotype was counted ten times or more. The chain links TRBV28 to TRBJ2-3; weak D call: TRBD1 (5 bases). Germline-derived CDR1 and CDR2 are MDHEN and SYDVKM. Trimming stripped 6 bases from V and 1 base from J, with 8 bases between. The CDR3 totals 13 residues. The CDR3 spells CASRDSRTDTQYF. For the CDR3, the DNA is TGTGCCAGCAGAGACAGTCGCACAGATACGCAGTATTTT.

The rearrangement joins TRBV7-9 to TRBJ2-2; D is uncertain. V lost 0 bases and J 3 bases, leaving 14 bases between the germline ends. The CDR3 extends over 17 amino acids. Germline CDR1 and CDR2: SEHNR and FQNEAQ (reference sequence). CDR3 nucleotides: TGTGCCAGCAGCTTAGCGCGTACGGCAGCCTACACCGGGGAGCTGTTTTTT. Translated, it gives CASSLARTAAYTGELFF.

CDR3 residues: CSARRGGSYNEQFF. CDR3 nucleotide sequence: TGCAGTGCTAGGCGGGGGGGTTCCTACAATGAGCAGTTCTTC. The rearrangement joins TRBV20-1 to TRBJ2-1; TRBD2 matches at 9 bases. Looked up from germline, CDR1 is DFQATT and CDR2 is SNEGSKA (reference sequence). With 3 bases clipped from V and 1 base from J, the junction kept 1 base outside the gene matches. This CDR3 has 14 residues.

This clonotype occurred many times. The rearrangement links TRBV5-1 to TRBJ1-1; 7 bases align to TRBD1. The CDR3 has 17 amino acids. J was trimmed by 0 bases and V by 0 bases; bases with no gene match: 8. Germline V gives CDR1 SGHRS, CDR2 YFSETQ. The CDR3 spells CASSLVGGQAMNTEAFF. DNA of the CDR3: TGCGCCAGCAGCTTGGTTGGAGGACAGGCCATGAACACTGAAGCTTTCTTT. Drawing the rest from reference TRBV5-1 and TRBJ1-1, the complete variable domain is KAGVTQTPRYLIKTRGQQVTLSCSPISGHRSVSWYQQTPGQGLQFLFEYFSETQRNKGNFPGRFSGRQFSNSRSEMNVSTLELGDSALYLCASSLVGGQAMNTEAFFGQGTRLTVV.